This T cell receptor (beta chain) originates from a study of post-analysis software for immune sequencing data. Unique molecular identifiers tagged the TCR beta cDNA libraries. A population of about 0.95 to 10 million T cells gave rise to about half a million cDNA molecules. Each CDR3 protein is one row after TCRdb ran MiXCR on the PCR reads. The repertoire has hundreds of thousands of distinct CDR3 sequences, roughly 29% of them found once; the top ten carry roughly 0.54%. As for this clonotype: No antigen is known for it.

Study results and caveats: In patients, TRBV5-6, TRBV5-1 and TRBV20-1 belonged to several TRBV segments found more frequently than in controls. Comparison with controls showed significantly lower normalized Chao1 diversity in multiple sclerosis patients.

The germline CDR1 and CDR2 sequences are SQVTM and ANQGSEA. This CDR3 is built from 13 residues. This chain uses TRBV29-1 with TRBJ2-7; TRBD2 agrees at 9 bases. This sequence was found in a girl aged 10-17 years with multiple sclerosis. The material sequenced was blood. The CDR3 reads CIVGGLAPYEQYF. CDR3 coding DNA: TGCATCGTCGGAGGACTAGCGCCGTACGAGCAGTACTTC.